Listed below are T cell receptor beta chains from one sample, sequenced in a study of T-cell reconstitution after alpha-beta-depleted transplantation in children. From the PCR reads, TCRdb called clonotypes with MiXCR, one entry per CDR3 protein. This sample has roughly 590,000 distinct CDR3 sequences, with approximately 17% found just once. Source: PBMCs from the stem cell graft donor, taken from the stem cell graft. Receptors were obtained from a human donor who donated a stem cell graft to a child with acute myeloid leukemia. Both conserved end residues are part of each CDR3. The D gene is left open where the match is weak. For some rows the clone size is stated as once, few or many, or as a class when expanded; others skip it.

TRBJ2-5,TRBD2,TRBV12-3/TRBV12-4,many,CASRGLAGGETQYF,TGTGCCAGCAGGGGACTAGCGGGCGGAGAGACCCAGTACTTC
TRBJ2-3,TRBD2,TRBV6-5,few,CASRRGASPRTDTQYF,TGTGCCAGCAGGCGGGGGGCTTCCCCGCGCACAGATACGCAGTATTTT
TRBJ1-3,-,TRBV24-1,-,CATSDSSPSSGNTIYF,TGTGCCACCAGTGACTCTTCTCCGTCTTCTGGAAACACCATATATTTT
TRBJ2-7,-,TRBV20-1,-,CSARNRVRSTEEQYF,TGCAGTGCGAGAAACAGGGTTCGGAGTACGGAGGAGCAGTACTTC
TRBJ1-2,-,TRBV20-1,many,CSAGRKGGEGYTF,TGCAGTGCTGGAAGGAAGGGGGGCGAGGGCTACACCTTC
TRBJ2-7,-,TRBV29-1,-,CSVGDAAPLREQYF,TGCAGCGTGGGGGACGCCGCCCCGCTCCGCGAGCAGTACTTC
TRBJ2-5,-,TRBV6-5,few,CASSYLLGGGETQYF,TGTGCCAGCAGTTACTTATTAGGGGGTGGCGAGACCCAGTACTTC
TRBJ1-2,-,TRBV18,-,CASSPMDRSGDGYTF,TGTGCCAGCTCACCGATGGACCGATCAGGAGATGGCTACACCTTC
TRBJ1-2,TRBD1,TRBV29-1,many,CSADTRGQDPYGYTF,TGCAGCGCCGATACACGAGGACAGGATCCCTATGGCTACACCTTC
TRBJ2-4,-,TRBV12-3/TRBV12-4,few,CASSSGPDIQYF,TGTGCCAGCAGTTCCGGGCCGGACATTCAGTACTTC
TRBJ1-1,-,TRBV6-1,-,CASSGETGLNTEAFF,TGTGCCAGCAGTGGGGAGACAGGCTTGAACACTGAAGCTTTCTTT
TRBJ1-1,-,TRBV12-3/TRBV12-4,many,CASSLRQGDEAFF,TGTGCCAGCAGTTTACGGCAGGGTGATGAAGCTTTCTTT
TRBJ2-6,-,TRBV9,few,CASSVESSGANVLTF,TGTGCCAGCAGCGTAGAATCCTCTGGGGCCAACGTCCTGACTTTC
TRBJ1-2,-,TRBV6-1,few,CASSEEGVGYGYTF,TGTGCCAGCAGTGAAGAGGGCGTGGGCTATGGCTACACCTTC
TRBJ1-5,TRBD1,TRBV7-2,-,CASSPGDSRVQPQHF,TGTGCCAGCAGCCCAGGGGACAGTCGGGTTCAGCCCCAGCATTTT
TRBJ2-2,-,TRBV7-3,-,CASSLTLRAGELFF,TGTGCCAGCAGCTTAACGTTGCGAGCCGGGGAGCTGTTTTTT
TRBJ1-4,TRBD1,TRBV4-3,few,CASSQGQGENEKLFF,TGCGCCAGCAGCCAAGGACAGGGAGAGAATGAAAAACTGTTTTTT
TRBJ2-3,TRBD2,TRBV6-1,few,CASSRIAGDTDTQYF,TGTGCCAGCAGCCGCATAGCGGGGGACACAGATACGCAGTATTTT
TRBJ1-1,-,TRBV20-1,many,CSASLTNTEAFF,TGCAGTGCTAGTCTCACGAACACTGAAGCTTTCTTT
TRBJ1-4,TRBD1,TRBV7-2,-,CASSQQQGSVEKLFF,TGTGCCAGCAGCCAGCAACAGGGGTCGGTTGAAAAACTGTTTTTT
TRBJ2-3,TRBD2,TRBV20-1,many,CSATLPSGGGADTQYF,TGCAGTGCTACCCTGCCGAGCGGGGGTGGGGCAGATACGCAGTATTTT
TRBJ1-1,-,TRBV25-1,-,CASSEIESLTEAFF,TGTGCCAGCAGTGAAATAGAAAGCCTCACTGAAGCTTTCTTT
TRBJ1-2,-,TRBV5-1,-,CASSRRQGGYTF,TGCGCCAGCAGCCGAAGGCAGGGCGGCTACACCTTC
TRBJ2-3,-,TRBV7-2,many,CASSPNGLIAGTDTQYF,TGTGCCAGCAGCCCTAACGGACTGATCGCGGGCACAGATACGCAGTATTTT
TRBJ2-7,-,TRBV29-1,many,CSVEDGLQYEQYF,TGCAGCGTTGAGGACGGACTCCAATACGAGCAGTACTTC
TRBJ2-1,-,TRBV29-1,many,CSVEGGDWSYNEQFF,TGCAGCGTTGAAGGTGGGGATTGGTCCTACAATGAGCAGTTCTTC
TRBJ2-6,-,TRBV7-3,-,CASSPMSGANVLTF,TGTGCCAGCAGCCCAATGTCTGGGGCCAACGTCCTGACTTTC
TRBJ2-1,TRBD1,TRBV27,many,CASTGQGGNEQFF,TGTGCCAGCACAGGACAGGGTGGCAATGAGCAGTTCTTC
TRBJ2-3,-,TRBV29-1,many,CSVTQGEVTDTQYF,TGCAGCGTCACCCAGGGAGAGGTCACAGATACGCAGTATTTT
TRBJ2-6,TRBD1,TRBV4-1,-,CASRRTGSGSGANVLTF,TGCGCCAGCAGACGGACAGGGAGCGGTTCTGGGGCCAACGTCCTGACTTTC